These 13 T cell receptor beta chains came from one sample sequenced in a study of cytomegalovirus exposure and HLA in healthy donors. Primers: 60 Vbeta forward and 13 Jbeta reverse. Sequencing used immunoSEQ multiplex PCR; TCRdb keeps in-frame clones, though not all of them. Of 150,000 to 200,000 clones in the sample, about 81% are singletons; the top ten hold around 2.1%. Source material: PBMCs. These receptors came from a woman under 30 in good health and CMV-seropositive.

The chain is built from TRBV6-1 and TRBJ2-5, with a tentative D call TRBD1 (5 bases). CDR3 length: 15 residues. V was clipped by 6 bases and J by 7 bases, with 21 bases between them. Germline V lookup: CDR1 MNHNS, CDR2 SASEGT. The DNA for the CDR3 is TGTGCCAGCAGGGTTGTGGTGACAGAGTCGTGGACCCAGTACTTC. Translated: CASRVVVTESWTQYF.

The rearrangement joins TRBV19 to TRBJ1-2, with D unclear. This CDR3 spans 15 amino acids. Germline V gives CDR1 LNHDA, CDR2 SQIVND (reference sequence). V lost 6 bases and J 0 bases, leaving 14 bases between the germline ends. The CDR3 sequence is CASRIQRGSNYGYTF. CDR3 bases: TGTGCCAGTAGAATCCAACGGGGTTCTAACTATGGCTACACCTTC. Full variable domain (rest looked up from reference TRBV19 and TRBJ1-2): DGGITQSPKYLFRKEGQNVTLSCEQNLNHDAMYWYRQDPGQGLRLIYYSQIVNDFQKGDIAEGYSVSREKKESFPLTVTSAQKNPTAFYLCASRIQRGSNYGYTFGSGTRLTVV.

The rearrangement uses TRBV5-1 and TRBJ2-5; TRBD2 aligns across 10 bases. Germline CDR1 and CDR2: SGHRS and YFSETQ. J gave up 3 bases and V 5 bases, and 1 base lay outside the gene matches. This CDR3 contains 13 residues. In DNA, the CDR3 is TGCGCCAGCAGGAGCGGGGGGGAAGAGACCCAGTACTTC. Protein product: CASRSGGEETQYF.

This clone was found a few times. V and J are TRBV12-5 and TRBJ2-3; TRBD2 matches at 8 bases. This CDR3 is 14 amino acids long. J was trimmed by 9 bases and V by 2 bases; bases with no gene match: 7. CDR1 and CDR2 (germline): LGHNT, FRNRAP. The CDR3 is CASGLWEGGGTQYF. CDR3 DNA sequence: TGTGCTAGTGGTTTGTGGGAAGGCGGGGGGACGCAGTATTTT.

This chain connects TRBV14 to TRBJ1-1; D not resolved. In germline, CDR1 is SGHDN, CDR2 FVKESK. This CDR3 has 15 residues. Trimming left V 3 bases short and J 2 bases short, with 13 bases between. This chain's CDR3 is CASSHSETGNTEAFF. DNA of the CDR3: TGTGCCAGCAGCCATTCCGAGACGGGAAACACTGAAGCTTTCTTT.

This chain joins TRBV11-2 and TRBJ2-7; D is undetermined. Trimming removed 6 bases at V and 3 bases at J, with 6 bases between. The CDR3 length is 11 residues. Per the germline V gene, CDR1 is SGHAT and CDR2 is FQNNGV. The CDR3 nucleotides are TGTGCCAGCAGGGGCGTCTACGAGCAGTACTTC. Protein product: CASRGVYEQYF. The whole variable domain, remainder taken from reference TRBV11-2 and TRBJ2-7, is EAGVAQSPRYKIIEKRQSVAFWCNPISGHATLYWYQQILGQGPKLLIQFQNNGVVDDSQLPKDRFSAERLKGVDSTLKIQPAKLEDSAVYLCASRGVYEQYFGPGTRLTVT.

This chain joins TRBV7-6 and TRBJ2-5; TRBD2 aligns across 14 bases. The CDR3 loop spans 17 amino acids. V lost 6 bases and J lost 2; bases outside the gene matches: 8. From germline, CDR1 is SGHVS and CDR2 FNYEAQ. DNA of the CDR3: TGTGCCAGCAGGACTCGGACTAGCGGGGGGCCTCAAGAGACCCAGTACTTC. This codes for CASRTRTSGGPQETQYF.

The V call is TRBV15, the J call TRBJ2-2; 12 nucleotides align to TRBD1. Looked up from germline, CDR1 is LNHNV and CDR2 is YYDKDF (reference sequence). The CDR3 is made up of 20 amino acids. V shed 4 bases, J shed 4 bases, and the junction held 16 bases outside the gene matches. CDR3 sequence (DNA): TGTGCCACCAGCATAAAGACACCGGGACAGGGGGCGCGGTCCACCGGGGAGCTGTTTTTT. It translates to CATSIKTPGQGARSTGELFF.

This clone was counted once. This chain links TRBV6-6 with TRBJ2-5; TRBD2 matches at 10 bases. Per the germline V gene, CDR1 is MNHNY and CDR2 is SVGAGI (reference sequence). The CDR3 has 16 residues. V gave up 4 bases and J gave up 2 bases; unmatched junction bases: 7. CDR3 DNA sequence: TGTGCCAGCAGTTCGGGACTAGCGACGATACAAGAGACCCAGTACTTC. This translates into CASSSGLATIQETQYF.

The rearrangement joins TRBV2 to TRBJ2-2, with D hard to call. The CDR3 covers 14 residues. Looked up from germline, CDR1 is SNHLY and CDR2 is FYNNEI. V lost 6 bases to trimming and J lost 1 base, with 9 bases between them. DNA of the CDR3: TGTGCCAGCAGGGCAACGATGAACACCGGGGAGCTGTTTTTT. Translation: CASRATMNTGELFF.

This sequence joins TRBV6-5 and TRBJ2-7; the match to TRBD1 covers 11 bases. The trim removed 6 bases at V and 5 bases at J, leaving 6 bases unmatched. This CDR3 is built from 14 residues. The germline V gene has CDR1 MNHEY and CDR2 SVGAGI. CDR3 region: CASRNRDRGDEQYV. The CDR3 DNA follows: TGTGCCAGCAGGAACCGGGACAGGGGGGACGAGCAGTACGTC.

The chain is built from TRBV11-3 and TRBJ2-2, with D possibly TRBD1 on 5 matching bases. Germline V lookup: CDR1 SGHNT, CDR2 YENEEA. V lost 0 bases, J lost 1 base, and 21 bases lay in between. CDR3 length: 20 residues. CDR3 loop: CASSLEGRSLTDLNTGELFF. DNA of the CDR3: TGTGCCAGCAGCTTAGAAGGCCGTTCATTGACAGACCTGAACACCGGGGAGCTGTTTTTT. The full variable domain, in which reference TRBV11-3 and TRBJ2-2 provide the parts outside the CDR3, is EAGVVQSPRYKIIEKKQPVAFWCNPISGHNTLYWYLQNLGQGPELLIRYENEEAVDDSQLPKDRFSAERLKGVDSTLKIQPAELGDSAVYLCASSLEGRSLTDLNTGELFFGEGSRLTVL.

The chain employs TRBV5-1 and TRBJ1-4, with D tentatively TRBD1 (5 bases). V was clipped by 3 bases and J by 8 bases, with 14 bases between them. Per the germline V gene, CDR1 is SGHRS and CDR2 is YFSETQ. The CDR3 is 14 residues long. The CDR3 DNA reads TGCGCCAGCAGCTCGGGGGGGGGTGAGGAAAAACTGTTTTTT. This sequence encodes CASSSGGGEEKLFF.